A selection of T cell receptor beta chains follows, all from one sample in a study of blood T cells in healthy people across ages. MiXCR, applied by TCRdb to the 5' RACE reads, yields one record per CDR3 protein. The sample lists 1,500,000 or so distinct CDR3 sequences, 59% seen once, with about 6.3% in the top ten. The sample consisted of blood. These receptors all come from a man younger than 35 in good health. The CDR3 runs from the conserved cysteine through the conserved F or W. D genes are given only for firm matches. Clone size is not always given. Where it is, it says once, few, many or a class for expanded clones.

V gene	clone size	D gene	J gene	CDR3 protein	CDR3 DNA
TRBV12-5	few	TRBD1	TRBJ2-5	CASGSHTTGEEETQYF	TGTGCTAGTGGTTCACATACGACAGGGGAGGAAGAGACCCAGTACTTC
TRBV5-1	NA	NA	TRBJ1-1	CASSSLYRTPNTEAFF	TGCGCCAGCAGCTCTCTGTACAGGACACCGAACACTGAAGCTTTCTTT
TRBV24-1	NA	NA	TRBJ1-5	CATSPPNQPQHF	TGTGCCACCAGCCCTCCTAATCAGCCCCAGCATTTT
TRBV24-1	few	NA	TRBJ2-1	CATAGKGAQYNEQFF	TGTGCCACGGCGGGGAAAGGGGCCCAATACAATGAGCAGTTCTTC
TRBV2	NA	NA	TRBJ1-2	CASITRDYYGYTF	TGTGCCAGCATCACAAGGGACTATTATGGCTACACCTTC
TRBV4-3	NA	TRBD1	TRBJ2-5	CASSDDRARMETQYF	TGCGCCAGCAGCGATGACAGGGCTAGGATGGAGACCCAGTACTTC
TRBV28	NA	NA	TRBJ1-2	CASSQTGSGYTF	TGTGCCAGCAGCCAGACTGGTTCGGGCTACACCTTC
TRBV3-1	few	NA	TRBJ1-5	CASSHHAANQPQHF	TGTGCCAGCAGCCATCATGCCGCCAATCAGCCCCAGCATTTT
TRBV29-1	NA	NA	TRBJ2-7	CSVEDPRGLHYEQYF	TGCAGCGTTGAAGATCCGCGGGGACTCCACTACGAGCAGTACTTC
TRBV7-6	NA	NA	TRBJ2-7	CASSLSVRGSSYEQYF	TGTGCCAGCAGCCTCTCCGTCCGGGGGAGCTCCTACGAGCAGTACTTC
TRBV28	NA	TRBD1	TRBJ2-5	CASSAGTGRFETQYF	TGTGCCAGCAGTGCCGGGACAGGGAGGTTTGAGACCCAGTACTTC
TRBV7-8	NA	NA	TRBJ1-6	CASTKGGLGSPLHF	TGTGCCAGCACCAAGGGAGGACTCGGTTCACCCCTCCACTTT
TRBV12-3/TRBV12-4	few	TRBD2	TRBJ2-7	CASSSLAGAMDEQYF	TGTGCCAGCAGTTCACTAGCGGGAGCAATGGACGAGCAGTACTTC
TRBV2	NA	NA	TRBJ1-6	CASSDDAYNSPLHF	TGTGCCAGCAGTGACGACGCTTATAATTCACCCCTCCACTTT
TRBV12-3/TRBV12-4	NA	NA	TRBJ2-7	CASRAPDRPSYEQYF	TGTGCCAGCAGGGCACCTGACAGGCCCTCCTACGAGCAGTACTTC
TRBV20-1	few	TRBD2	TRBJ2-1	CSAWGLAGMSSYNEQFF	TGCAGTGCTTGGGGACTAGCGGGGATGAGCTCCTACAATGAGCAGTTCTTC
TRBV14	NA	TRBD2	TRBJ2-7	CASSGVAGTYEQYF	TGTGCCAGTTCCGGGGTAGCGGGGACCTACGAGCAGTACTTC
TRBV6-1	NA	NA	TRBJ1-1	CASERHTEAFF	TGTGCCAGCGAGCGTCACACTGAAGCTTTCTTT
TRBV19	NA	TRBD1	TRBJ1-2	CDSTSGQGASGYTF	TGTGACAGTACCTCGGGACAGGGGGCCTCTGGCTACACCTTC
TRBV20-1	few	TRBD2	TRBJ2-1	CSARASGGQYNEQFF	TGCAGTGCTAGGGCTAGCGGGGGGCAGTACAATGAGCAGTTCTTC
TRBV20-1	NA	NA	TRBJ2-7	CSARSGAESYEQYF	TGCAGTGCTAGATCCGGGGCGGAGAGCTACGAGCAGTACTTC
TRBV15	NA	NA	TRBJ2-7	CATSRDLQGIYEQYF	TGTGCCACCAGCAGAGATCTTCAGGGGATCTACGAGCAGTACTTC
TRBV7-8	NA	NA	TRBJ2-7	CASSPRANVYEQYF	TGTGCCAGCAGCCCCCGGGCCAACGTCTACGAGCAGTACTTC
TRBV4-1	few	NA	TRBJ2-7	CASSQGTGRTYEQYF	TGCGCCAGCAGCCAAGGCACAGGTCGAACCTACGAGCAGTACTTC
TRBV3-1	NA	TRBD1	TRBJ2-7	CASSPSGQGLYEQYF	TGTGCCAGCAGCCCATCGGGACAGGGCCTCTACGAGCAGTACTTC
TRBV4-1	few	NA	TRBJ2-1	CASSRAEGGFDEQFF	TGCGCCAGCAGCCGAGCCGAAGGGGGATTCGATGAGCAGTTCTTC
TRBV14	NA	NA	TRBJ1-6	CASSVRGAGNSPLHF	TGTGCCAGCAGCGTACGCGGGGCCGGCAATTCACCCCTCCACTTT
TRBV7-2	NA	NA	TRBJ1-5	CASSEDTFNQPQHF	TGTGCCAGCAGCGAAGACACATTCAATCAGCCCCAGCATTTT
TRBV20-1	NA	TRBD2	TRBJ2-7	CSARAGGYSYNEQYF	TGCAGTGCTAGAGCGGGAGGTTACTCCTACAATGAGCAGTACTTC
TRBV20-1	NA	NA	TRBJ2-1	CSASNLRSSYNEQFF	TGCAGTGCTAGCAATCTGCGGAGCTCCTACAATGAGCAGTTCTTC
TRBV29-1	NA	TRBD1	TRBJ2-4	CSVEDTGGRRNIQYF	TGCAGCGTTGAAGACACAGGGGGCAGAAGAAACATTCAGTACTTC
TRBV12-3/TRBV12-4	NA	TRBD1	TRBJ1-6	CASSSRDSFIYGDSPLHF	TGTGCCAGCAGTTCCCGGGACAGTTTTATTTATGGGGATTCACCCCTCCACTTT
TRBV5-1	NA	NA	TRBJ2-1	CASSREGTGSYNEQFF	TGCGCCAGCAGCAGGGAGGGGACAGGTTCCTACAATGAGCAGTTCTTC
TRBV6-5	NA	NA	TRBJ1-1	CASSYNRIGPLGTEAFF	TGTGCCAGCAGTTACAACAGGATAGGGCCGCTGGGGACTGAAGCTTTCTTT
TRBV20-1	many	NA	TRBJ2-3	CSAPAGDTQYF	TGCAGTGCTCCGGCGGGAGATACGCAGTATTTT
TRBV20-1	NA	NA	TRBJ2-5	CSARQVYNEQYF	TGCAGCGCCAGACAGGTTTACAATGAGCAGTACTTC
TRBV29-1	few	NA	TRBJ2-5	CSVLGQQQETQYF	TGCAGCGTCCTCGGACAGCAACAAGAGACCCAGTACTTC
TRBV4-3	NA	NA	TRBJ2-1	CASSQDQVNEQFF	TGCGCCAGCAGCCAAGATCAGGTCAATGAGCAGTTCTTC
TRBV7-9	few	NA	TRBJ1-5	CASSPLDQPQHF	TGTGCCAGCAGCCCCTTGGATCAGCCCCAGCATTTT
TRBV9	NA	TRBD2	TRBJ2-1	CASSVGAGFGNEQFF	TGTGCCAGCAGCGTAGGAGCGGGGTTTGGGAATGAGCAGTTCTTC
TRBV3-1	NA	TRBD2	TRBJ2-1	CASSPELAGGSYNEQFF	TGTGCCAGCAGCCCGGAACTAGCGGGAGGTTCCTACAATGAGCAGTTCTTC
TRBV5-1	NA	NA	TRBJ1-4	CASRRAIEDEKLFF	TGCGCCAGCAGGAGGGCGATTGAAGATGAAAAACTGTTTTTT
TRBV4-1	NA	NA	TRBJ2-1	CASSQVQLSAFGEQFF	TGCGCCAGCAGCCAAGTACAGCTCTCGGCGTTTGGTGAGCAGTTCTTC
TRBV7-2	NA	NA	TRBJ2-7	CASSLAISGLANEQYF	TGTGCCAGCAGCTTAGCGATCTCTGGGCTAGCAAATGAGCAGTACTTC
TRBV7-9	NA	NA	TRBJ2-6	CASSFTGWGANVLTF	TGTGCCAGCAGCTTCACAGGGTGGGGGGCCAACGTCCTGACTTTC
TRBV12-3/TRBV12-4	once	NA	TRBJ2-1	CASSQSRSEQFF	TGTGCCAGCAGCCAATCTAGAAGTGAGCAGTTCTTC
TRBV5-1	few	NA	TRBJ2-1	CASSLVPGQYNEQFF	TGCGCCAGCAGCTTGGTGCCAGGGCAGTACAATGAGCAGTTCTTC
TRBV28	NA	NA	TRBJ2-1	CASSSPPGRGNSYNEQFF	TGTGCCAGCAGTTCCCCTCCAGGGCGGGGAAACTCCTACAATGAGCAGTTCTTC
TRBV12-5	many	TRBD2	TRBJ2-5	CASSQAGEETQYF	TGTGCTAGTAGCCAGGCGGGAGAAGAGACCCAGTACTTC
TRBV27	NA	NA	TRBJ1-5	CASSLRFLSNQPQHF	TGTGCCAGCAGTTTACGGTTCCTTAGCAATCAGCCCCAGCATTTT
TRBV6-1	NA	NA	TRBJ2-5	CASSKGVSEEQYF	TGTGCCAGCAGCAAGGGGGTATCGGAAGAGCAGTACTTC